This TCR beta chain was sequenced during a study of blood T cells in healthy people across ages. Study context: T cells yielded about one barcoded beta molecule per two cells through template switching.

Germline V lookup: CDR1 MNHEY, CDR2 SMNVEV (reference sequence). V was clipped by 5 bases and J by 6 bases; unmatched bases: 13. There are 16 residues in the CDR3. Study-level points and caveats: Older age coincided with a roughly linear decline in TCR beta diversity per million T cells.

This clonotype was found a few times. Antigen unknown. The use of a sample-barcoded 5' primer and a J-beta primer mix characterized a second PCR of roughly 6 to 11 cycles. Carrying 12 random nucleotides, a template-switch adaptor labeled each individual cDNA molecule. MiXCR was run by TCRdb on the 5' RACE reads, yielding one entry per CDR3 protein. This table holds around 800,000 distinct CDR3 sequences, 60% to 80% found once. Per-sample PBMC isolation yielded at least 7 million cells. The clonotype originates from a man aged 25 to 45 in good health. J is TRBJ2-1 and V is TRBV27; 7 nucleotides line up with TRBD2. The material sequenced was blood. Here the CDR3 DNA reads TGTGCCAGCAGTCCCAGCGGCGGGGGACCTCCCAATGAGCAGTTCTTC. Translated, it gives CASSPSGGGPPNEQFF.